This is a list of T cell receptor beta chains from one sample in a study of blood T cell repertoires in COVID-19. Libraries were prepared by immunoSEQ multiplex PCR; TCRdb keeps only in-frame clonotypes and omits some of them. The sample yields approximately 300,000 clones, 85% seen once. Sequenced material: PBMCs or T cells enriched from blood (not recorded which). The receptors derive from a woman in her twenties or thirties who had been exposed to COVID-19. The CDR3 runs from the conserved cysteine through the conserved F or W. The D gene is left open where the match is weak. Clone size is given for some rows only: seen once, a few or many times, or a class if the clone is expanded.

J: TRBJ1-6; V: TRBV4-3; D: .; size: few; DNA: TGCGCCAGCAGCCGGATGTCGACGGGATATAATTCACCCCTCCACTTT; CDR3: CASSRMSTGYNSPLHF
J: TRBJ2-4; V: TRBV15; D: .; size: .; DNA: TGTGCCACCAGCAGTACAGGGCTCGTCTCTCAAAACATTCAGTACTTC; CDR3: CATSSTGLVSQNIQYF
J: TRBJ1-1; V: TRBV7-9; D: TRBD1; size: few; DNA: TGTGCCAGCAGCTATCCTACAGGGGGCGTCGGTTCCACTGAAGCTTTCTTT; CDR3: CASSYPTGGVGSTEAFF
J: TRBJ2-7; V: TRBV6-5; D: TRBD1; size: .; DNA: TGTGCCAGCGGGACAGAACGGTACGAGCAGTACTTC; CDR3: CASGTERYEQYF
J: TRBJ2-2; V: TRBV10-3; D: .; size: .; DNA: TGTGCCACCCGTGGGGCTGACGGGGAGCTGTTTTTT; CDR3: CATRGADGELFF
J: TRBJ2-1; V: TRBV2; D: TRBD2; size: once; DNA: TGTGCCAGCAGCGAGTTCCTAGTGACTCGCGGGGGGGCGGGTGAGCAGTTCTTC; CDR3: CASSEFLVTRGGAGEQFF
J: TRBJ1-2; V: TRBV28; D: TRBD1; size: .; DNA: TGTGCCAGCAGTTCGGGACAGCACTATGGCTACACCTTC; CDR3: CASSSGQHYGYTF
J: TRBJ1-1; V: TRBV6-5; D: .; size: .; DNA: TGTGCCAGCAGTCGCCCGACGGGGGAGACTGAAGCTTTCTTT; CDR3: CASSRPTGETEAFF
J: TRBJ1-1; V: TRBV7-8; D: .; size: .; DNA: TGTGCCAGCAGCCCCCCGGGATTCTCTCGGCTGAACACTGAAGCTTTCTTT; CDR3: CASSPPGFSRLNTEAFF
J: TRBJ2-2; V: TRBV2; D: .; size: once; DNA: TGTGCCAGCAGTGTACCCCAGGGCGCCGGGGAGCTGTTTTTT; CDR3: CASSVPQGAGELFF
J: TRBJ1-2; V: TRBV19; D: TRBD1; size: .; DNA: TGTGCCAGTAGTATATCCCAGGGGGCGGCTTATGGCTACACCTTC; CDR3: CASSISQGAAYGYTF
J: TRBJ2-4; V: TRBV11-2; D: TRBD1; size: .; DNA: TGTGCCAGCAGCCCCCACGGGACAGGGGAAAACATTCAGTACTTC; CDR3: CASSPHGTGENIQYF
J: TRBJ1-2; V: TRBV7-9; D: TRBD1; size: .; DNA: TGTGCCAGCAGCGCATCAGGGGGTGAGAGCTATGGCTACACCTTC; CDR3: CASSASGGESYGYTF
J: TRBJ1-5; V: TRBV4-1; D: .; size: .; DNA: TGCGCCAGCAGCCAAGGGGAGGTGGGCCCGGGACAGCCCCAGCATTTT; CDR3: CASSQGEVGPGQPQHF
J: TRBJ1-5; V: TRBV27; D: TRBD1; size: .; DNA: TGTGCCAGCAGTTTGGGTGGGACAGCTAATCAGCCCCAGCATTTT; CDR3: CASSLGGTANQPQHF
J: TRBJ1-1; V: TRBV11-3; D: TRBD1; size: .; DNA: TGTGCCAGCAGCTGGGACAGGCGTTTGAACACTGAAGCTTTCTTT; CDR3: CASSWDRRLNTEAFF
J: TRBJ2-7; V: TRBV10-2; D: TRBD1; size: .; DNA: TGCGCCAGCAGTGCCAACTTCGGGACAGGATACTACGAGCAGTACTTC; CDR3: CASSANFGTGYYEQYF
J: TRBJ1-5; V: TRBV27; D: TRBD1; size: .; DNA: TGTGCCAGCAGTTTACGGGACAGGACTCAGCCCCAGCATTTT; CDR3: CASSLRDRTQPQHF
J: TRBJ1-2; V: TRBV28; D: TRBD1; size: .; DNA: TGTGCCAGCCGCCTGGGGACAGGGGGCTTTCTTAACTATGGCTACACCTTC; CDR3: CASRLGTGGFLNYGYTF
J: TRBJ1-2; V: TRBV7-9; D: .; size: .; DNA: TGTGCCAGCAGCTTGGGGGGGCAGAATCTGAACTATGGCTACACCTTC; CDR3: CASSLGGQNLNYGYTF
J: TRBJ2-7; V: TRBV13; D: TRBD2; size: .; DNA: TGTGCCAGCAGCTTTAGGGGTGAGCGGGAGGGCCGCGAGCAGTACTTC; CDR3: CASSFRGEREGREQYF
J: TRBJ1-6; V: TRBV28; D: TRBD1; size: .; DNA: TGTGCCAGCACTGGAAGGGGGCACTATAATTCACCCCTCCACTTT; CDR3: CASTGRGHYNSPLHF
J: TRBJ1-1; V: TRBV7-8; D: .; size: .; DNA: TGTGCCAGCAGCCGGGATAGGGGAAACACTGAAGCTTTCTTT; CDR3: CASSRDRGNTEAFF
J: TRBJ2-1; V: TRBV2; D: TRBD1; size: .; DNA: TGTGCCAGCAGGAACAGGGGGACAACCCCGGGGTTTGGGTACAATGAGCAGTTCTTC; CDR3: CASRNRGTTPGFGYNEQFF
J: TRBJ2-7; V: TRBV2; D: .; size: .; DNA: TGTGCCAGCAGTGTAAACGAGCAGTACTTC; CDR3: CASSVNEQYF
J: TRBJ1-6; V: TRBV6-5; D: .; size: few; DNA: TGTGCCAGCAGCCCAAGGGGTGGGAATTCACCCCTCCACTTT; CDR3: CASSPRGGNSPLHF